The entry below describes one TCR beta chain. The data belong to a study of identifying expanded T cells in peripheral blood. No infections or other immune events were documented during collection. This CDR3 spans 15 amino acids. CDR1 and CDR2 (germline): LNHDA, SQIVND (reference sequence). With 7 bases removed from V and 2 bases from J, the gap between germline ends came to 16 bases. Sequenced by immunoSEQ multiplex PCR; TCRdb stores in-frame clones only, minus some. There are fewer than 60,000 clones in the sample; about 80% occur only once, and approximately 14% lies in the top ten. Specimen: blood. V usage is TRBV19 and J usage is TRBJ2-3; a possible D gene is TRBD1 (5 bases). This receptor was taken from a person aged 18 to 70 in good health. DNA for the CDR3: TGTGCCAGTAAAGAAGGGGCAGGACCCACAGATACGCAGTATTTT. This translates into CASKEGAGPTDTQYF.